This T cell receptor beta chain derives from a study of shared clonotypes between healthy human individuals. Study observations and caveats: Genetic and exposure-history diversity was limited by the small donor number.

Donation came from healthy HIV-negative adults that had no recent acute infections or vaccinations. The CDR3 has 16 residues. Germline CDR1 reads SGHKS; CDR2 reads YYEKEE (reference sequence). The V gene lost 3 bases and the J gene lost 0 bases, with 16 bases spanning the gap. As regards this clone: Antigen specificity is unknown.

Several immunoSEQ plates received, in even portions, the genomic DNA of each subset. Original processing notes: Junction-only immunoSEQ sequences carried no quality scores, so filtering differed. TCRdb keeps only in-frame clones here, not all; method: immunoSEQ multiplex PCR. V and J calls and clone size are those listed in that table; D and trimming were worked out from the DNA. In the table there are more than 2,000,000 clones, approximately 93% of which are singletons. This sequence was found in a man in his late teens or twenties in good health. Some clones in this sample may be carry-over from other donors' samples. Material: naive CD4+ T cells from PBMCs. The sample's subset: CD45RA+ positively selected. The chain has TRBV5-5 and TRBJ2-7; D may be TRBD1 (7 bases). CDR3 protein: CASSWDWDSSSYEQYF. The DNA for the CDR3 is TGTGCCAGCAGCTGGGACTGGGACAGCAGCTCCTACGAGCAGTACTTC.